This TCR beta chain appears in the sequencing data of a study of blood T cell repertoires in COVID-19. Looking at the study overall: Donors in the United States, Italy and Spain gave samples during acute or convalescent COVID-19. PBMCs, B-cell-depleted T cells, or T cells provided the cDNA or gDNA that made up the material.

Per the original methods: From reference gene primer amplification, estimates of nucleated cell counts were derived. Sequenced by immunoSEQ multiplex PCR; TCRdb stores in-frame clones only, minus some. V, J and clone size reflect that table, while D and trimming were determined from the DNA. The table has about 55,000 clones, more than 80% seen once; the top ten hold around 1.5%. Germline V lookup: CDR1 SGHVS, CDR2 FNYEAQ. The CDR3 length is 15 residues. V was shortened by 2 bases and J by 6 bases, with 14 bases between the two germline ends. What was sequenced was peripheral blood. This TCR was recovered from a man aged 55 to 69 with acute or convalescent COVID-19. This chain uses TRBV7-6 with TRBJ2-1, with D possibly being TRBD1 (6 bases). CDR3 residues: CASSLRGGEGNEQFF. The CDR3 region has the DNA TGTGCCAGCAGCTTAAGAGGGGGTGAGGGCAATGAGCAGTTCTTC.